This TCR beta chain appears in the sequencing data of a study of CD4+ T cells in melanoma. CDR3 length equals 14 residues. The germline V gene encodes CDR1 SGHRS and CDR2 YFSETQ. The ends were cut back, 2 bases at V and 7 bases at J, with 13 bases in the middle. Details on this clone: The antigen remains unidentified.

Findings and caveats of the study: A reported correlation linked neoantigen-specific CD4+ T cells to CD8+, macrophage and B cell function.

Clones were sequenced by immunoSEQ multiplex PCR, and TCRdb holds only the in-frame ones, with some missing. The table has 110,000 to 150,000 clones, about 93% seen once; the top ten hold about 1.6%. The chain combines TRBV5-1 with TRBJ1-5; D might be TRBD1 (6 bases). This sequence was found in a human donor with melanoma. DNA for the CDR3: TGCGCCAGCAGCTTCCTACCAGGGGACCAGCCCCAGCATTTT. Its translation: CASSFLPGDQPQHF.